These 6 T cell receptor beta chains were all obtained from the same sample, sequenced in a study of OX40 agonist ivuxolimab in advanced cancers. Receptor libraries were prepared by the immunoSEQ multiplex PCR assay. The source is immuneACCESS, and TCRdb retained only in-frame sequences with V and J called. Part of the clones is not carried over; for the studies checked, unresolved V genes explain less than half of this, and the remainder is unexplained. This sample has approximately 91,000 clones in its table, and 86% of those were observed once. The ten largest clonotypes hold less than 2% of the sample. The sample consisted of CD4+ or CD8+ T cells sorted from blood, taken in a trial of the OX40 agonist ivuxolimab. The receptors stem from an adult with an advanced solid tumor such as melanoma, head and neck, liver or kidney cancer.

The genes are TRBV4-2 and TRBJ1-6; D is possibly TRBD1 (6 bases). The CDR3 has 15 residues. Germline lookup yields CDR1 LGHNA and CDR2 YNFKEQ. The V and J ends lost 0 bases and 9 bases respectively, with 12 bases between them. CDR3 amino acids: CASSQDRGGISPLHF. In DNA form, the CDR3 reads TGTGCCAGCAGCCAAGATAGGGGGGGGATTTCACCCCTCCACTTT.

This CDR3 reads CSVVSGTTYEQYF. Here the CDR3 DNA reads TGCAGCGTTGTTAGCGGGACAACCTACGAGCAGTACTTC. The chain links TRBV29-1 to TRBJ2-7, with 8 bases lining up with TRBD2. Germline V gene sequence: CDR1 SQVTM, CDR2 ANQGSEA. J was trimmed by 2 bases and V by 4 bases; bases with no gene match: 4. This CDR3 has 13 residues.

The chain uses TRBV4-2 and TRBJ1-2, with a weak D call TRBD1 (6 bases). The CDR3 length is 16 residues. Germline lookup yields CDR1 LGHNA and CDR2 YNFKEQ. V lost 0 bases and J lost 4, with 15 bases in between. Here the CDR3 reads CASSQESGTGPYGYTF. For the CDR3, the DNA is TGTGCCAGCAGCCAAGAATCCGGCACAGGGCCCTATGGCTACACCTTC.

V usage is TRBV5-1 and J usage is TRBJ1-6; D gene uncertain. Trimming removed 0 bases from V and 7 bases from J, with 8 bases in between. There are 14 residues in the CDR3. Per the germline V gene, CDR1 is SGHRS and CDR2 is YFSETQ. The CDR3 here is CASSLGENNSPLHF. DNA of the CDR3: TGCGCCAGCAGCTTGGGAGAAAACAATTCACCCCTCCACTTT. Looking up the rest from reference TRBV5-1 and TRBJ1-6 gives the full variable domain: KAGVTQTPRYLIKTRGQQVTLSCSPISGHRSVSWYQQTPGQGLQFLFEYFSETQRNKGNFPGRFSGRQFSNSRSEMNVSTLELGDSALYLCASSLGENNSPLHFGNGTRLTVT.

The chain combines TRBV11-2 with TRBJ2-2; 7 nucleotides match TRBD2. The CDR3 totals 15 residues. Germline lookup yields CDR1 SGHAT and CDR2 FQNNGV. V lost 6 bases to trimming and J lost 3 bases; unmatched junction nucleotides: 7. The CDR3 DNA is TGTGCCAGCAGTCACCGGGACTACTACACCGGGGAGCTGTTTTTT. Protein sequence: CASSHRDYYTGELFF.

The chain is built from TRBV19 and TRBJ2-5; D unclear. The CDR3 loop spans 13 amino acids. CDR1 and CDR2 from the germline V gene are LNHDA and SQIVND (reference sequence). V was cut by 6 bases and J by 5 bases, with 13 bases left in between. The CDR3 here is CASSQVSWETQYF. The CDR3 bases are TGTGCCAGTAGCCAAGTCTCGTGGGAGACCCAGTACTTC.